The 16 T cell receptor beta chains given below trace back to one sample, sequenced in a study of blood T cell repertoires in COVID-19. TCRdb's table, derived via immunoSEQ multiplex PCR, lists solely in-frame clones and lacks some. The profile covers 160,000 or so clones, with about 83% appearing a single time and 9% to 12% taken by the ten largest. Sequencing was done on a sample of peripheral blood. The source is a woman aged 70-85 years with COVID-19, enrolled during active disease.

This clone appeared many times. The chain recombines TRBV6-4 with TRBJ2-3; 10 nucleotides align to TRBD1. The CDR3 has 14 residues. V lost 4 bases and J lost 4; bases outside the gene matches: 2. CDR1 MRHNA and CDR2 SNTAGT come from the germline V gene. The CDR3 sequence is CASSVGTGADTQYF. CDR3 in DNA: TGTGCCAGCAGTGTTGGGACAGGGGCAGATACGCAGTATTTT.

The gene calls are TRBV5-4 and TRBJ2-7; TRBD1 matches 8 bases. V gave up 9 bases and J gave up 4 bases; unmatched junction bases: 9. This CDR3 has 13 residues. Germline V lookup: CDR1 SGHNT, CDR2 YYREEE (reference sequence). The CDR3 loop is CATSRDRRYEQYF. In DNA, the CDR3 is TGTGCCACCTCCCGGGACAGGCGTTACGAGCAGTACTTC. Together with reference TRBV5-4 and TRBJ2-7, the CDR3 gives the full variable domain: ETGVTQSPTHLIKTRGQQVTLRCSSQSGHNTVSWYQQALGQGPQFIFQYYREEENGRGNFPPRFSGLQFPNYSSELNVNALELDDSALYLCATSRDRRYEQYFGPGTRLTVT.

J is TRBJ1-5 and V is TRBV5-5; a possible D gene is TRBD1 (6 bases). V lost 1 base, J lost 4 bases, and 21 bases lay in between. The V gene's germline CDR1 is SGHKS and CDR2 YYEKEE (reference sequence). The CDR3 runs to 18 residues. CDR3 nucleotides: TGTGCCAGCAGCTTGCCCTGGGTGGAGCTACAGGGTAATCAGCCCCAGCATTTT. It specifies CASSLPWVELQGNQPQHF.

This chain uses TRBV21-1 with TRBJ2-6; the table's D gene call, TRBD1, was not cross checked with the DNA. TRBV21-1 constitutes a pseudogene. This CDR3 region has 18 residues. The CDR3: CASRKHRGSWSGANVLTF. CDR3 DNA sequence: TGTGCCAGCAGGAAACACAGGGGATCGTGGTCTGGGGCCAACGTCCTGACTTTC.

This chain joins TRBV9 and TRBJ2-3; a possible D gene is TRBD2 (7 bases). V was shortened by 0 bases and J by 3 bases, with 14 bases between the two germline ends. The CDR3 covers 16 residues. The germline gives CDR1 SGDLS, CDR2 YYNGEE. This CDR3 is CASSVEGGARTDTQYF. DNA for the CDR3: TGTGCCAGCAGCGTAGAGGGGGGGGCCCGGACAGATACGCAGTATTTT.

V and J are TRBV9 and TRBJ2-1; 9 bases are a match to TRBD1. With 4 bases clipped from V and 4 bases from J, the junction kept 6 bases outside the gene matches. Looked up from germline, CDR1 is SGDLS and CDR2 is YYNGEE. The CDR3 contains 15 residues. The chain's CDR3 is CASSQRDRDYNEQFF. CDR3 sequence (DNA): TGTGCCAGCAGCCAAAGGGACAGGGATTACAATGAGCAGTTCTTC.

This rearrangement joins TRBV5-6 to TRBJ1-2; 10 bases align to TRBD1. V was clipped by 2 bases and J by 7 bases; unmatched bases: 8. Germline loops: CDR1 SGHDT, CDR2 YYEEEE. CDR3 length equals 15 residues. For the CDR3, the DNA is TGTGCCAGCAGCTTTGTCGGACAGGGGGGACGTGGCTACACCTTC. This gives the protein CASSFVGQGGRGYTF.

This clone was counted only a few times. The J gene is TRBJ2-3, the V gene TRBV7-9; the match to TRBD2 covers 10 bases. After removal of 1 base from V and 0 bases from J, the junction contained 10 bases not matched to a gene. Germline CDR1 SEHNR, CDR2 FQNEAQ (reference sequence). The CDR3 has 19 amino acids. CDR3 bases: TGTGCCAGCAGCTTAGGTTTAGCGGGGGGCCTCGTCAGCACAGATACGCAGTATTTT. Translated: CASSLGLAGGLVSTDTQYF.

This clone has just one count. This rearrangement joins TRBV2 to TRBJ2-5; D might be TRBD1 (6 bases). The CDR3 spans 14 residues. V dropped 5 bases and J dropped 1 base, with 11 bases sitting between them. Germline V gene data show CDR1 as SNHLY and CDR2 as FYNNEI. The CDR3, as DNA: TGTGCCAGCAGTCCCGACAGGTCCCAAGAGACCCAGTACTTC. Translation gives CASSPDRSQETQYF.

The chain has TRBV27 and TRBJ2-3, with TRBD2 matching 10 bases. Germline trimming cut 2 bases from V and 14 bases from J; bases unmatched to any gene: 7. The germline gives CDR1 MNHEY, CDR2 SMNVEV (reference sequence). The CDR3 extends over 13 amino acids. The CDR3 spells CASSLAPSGGRYF. CDR3 in DNA: TGTGCCAGCAGTTTAGCCCCTAGCGGGGGTCGGTATTTT.

V and J are TRBV7-9 and TRBJ1-1, with 7 positions matching TRBD1. Trimming at V came to 1 base and at J to 8 bases, leaving 4 bases not matched to a gene. CDR1 is SEHNR and CDR2 is FQNEAQ in the germline V gene (reference sequence). This CDR3 has 13 residues. The CDR3 DNA sequence: TGTGCCAGCAGCTTAGTCACAGGGGAGGAAGCTTTCTTT. The encoded protein is CASSLVTGEEAFF.

The rearrangement uses TRBV2 and TRBJ1-2; no firm D call. Germline V gene sequence: CDR1 SNHLY, CDR2 FYNNEI. Trimming cost V 5 bases and J 5 bases, with 3 bases left between them. The CDR3 is 10 residues long. Written as DNA, the CDR3 is TGTGCCAGCAGTCCTTATGGCTACACCTTC. It is translated as CASSPYGYTF.

The chain joins TRBV2 to TRBJ2-3; 8 nucleotides align to TRBD2. V lost 5 bases to trimming and J lost 5 bases; unmatched junction nucleotides: 9. From germline, CDR1 is SNHLY and CDR2 FYNNEI. This CDR3 is 15 amino acids long. The CDR3 bases are TGTGCCAGCAGTCCACTCCGCGGGGGGATAGATACGCAGTATTTT. Its protein product is CASSPLRGGIDTQYF.

This clone was detected a few times. Other DNA sequences from this sample encode an identical CDR3 as well. The chain combines TRBV7-9 with TRBJ1-3, with 9 bases matching TRBD1. Per the germline V gene, CDR1 is SEHNR and CDR2 is FQNEAQ (reference sequence). The V gene end was trimmed by 4 bases and the J gene end by 4 bases; junction bases not matched to a gene: 5. This CDR3 spans 15 amino acids. The CDR3 nucleotides read TGTGCCAGCAGCTGGGGACAGGGATCGGGAAACACCATATATTTT. Translated, it gives CASSWGQGSGNTIYF.

This clone was detected only once. The chain couples TRBV6-5 to TRBJ1-2; tentative D call: TRBD1 (6 bases). V dropped 7 bases and J dropped 4 bases, with 16 bases sitting between them. The germline gives CDR1 MNHEY, CDR2 SVGAGI. The CDR3 covers 14 residues. CDR3 in amino acids: CASTAQGTFYGYTF. Written as DNA, the CDR3 is TGTGCCAGCACCGCCCAGGGGACCTTCTATGGCTACACCTTC.

The chain links TRBV7-8 to TRBJ2-7, with D maybe TRBD1 (6 bases). Germline CDR1 is SGHVS and CDR2 is FQNEAQ. The V end lost 2 bases, the J end lost 0 bases, and 20 bases lay between the germline ends. The CDR3 totals 18 residues. CDR3: CASSLWTDSYLNSYEQYF. CDR3 DNA: TGTGCCAGCAGCTTATGGACAGACTCATACCTTAACTCCTACGAGCAGTACTTC.